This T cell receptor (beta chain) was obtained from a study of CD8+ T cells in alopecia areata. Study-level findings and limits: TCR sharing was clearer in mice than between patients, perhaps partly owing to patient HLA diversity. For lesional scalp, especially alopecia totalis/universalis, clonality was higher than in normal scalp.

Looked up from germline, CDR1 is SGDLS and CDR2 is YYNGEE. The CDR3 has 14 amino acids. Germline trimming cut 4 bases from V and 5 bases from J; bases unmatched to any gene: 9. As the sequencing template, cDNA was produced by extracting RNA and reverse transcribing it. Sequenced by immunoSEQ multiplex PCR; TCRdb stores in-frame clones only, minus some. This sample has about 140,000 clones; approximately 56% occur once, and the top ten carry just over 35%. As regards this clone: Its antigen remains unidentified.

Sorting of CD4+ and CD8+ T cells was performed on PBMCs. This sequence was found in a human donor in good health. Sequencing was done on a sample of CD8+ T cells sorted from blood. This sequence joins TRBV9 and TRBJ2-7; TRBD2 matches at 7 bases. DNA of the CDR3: TGTGCCAGCAGCCCAGCGGGACGGGGGGACGAGCAGTACTTC. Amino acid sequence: CASSPAGRGDEQYF.